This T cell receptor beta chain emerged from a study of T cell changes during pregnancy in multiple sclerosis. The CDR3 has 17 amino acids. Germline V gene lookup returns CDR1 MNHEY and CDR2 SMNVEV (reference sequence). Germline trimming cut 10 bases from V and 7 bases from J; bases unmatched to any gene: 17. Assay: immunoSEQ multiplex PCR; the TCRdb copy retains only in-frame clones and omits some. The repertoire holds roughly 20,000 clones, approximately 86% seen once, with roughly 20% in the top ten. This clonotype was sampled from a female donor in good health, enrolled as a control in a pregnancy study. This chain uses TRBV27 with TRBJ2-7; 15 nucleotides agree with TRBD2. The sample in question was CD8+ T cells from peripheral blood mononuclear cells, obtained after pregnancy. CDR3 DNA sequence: TGTGCCACCACCGGGACTAGCGGGAGGACTTCGGCGTTGGAGCAGTACTTC. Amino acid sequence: CATTGTSGRTSALEQYF.